This TCR beta chain is drawn from a study of CD8 T cells in ankylosing spondylitis. Study findings and constraints: Earlier literature documents some of the motif variants in reactive arthritis synovial fluid and blood.

By quantitative 5'-RACE with molecular barcodes, the TCR beta libraries were made. Using its own MiXCR run on the 5' RACE reads, TCRdb lists one record per CDR3 protein. The table has around 320,000 distinct CDR3 sequences, 20% to 25% seen once. A note on this clonotype: What it recognizes is unknown.

Trimming removed 2 bases from V and 1 base from J, with 14 bases in between. Germline CDR1 and CDR2: SQVTM and ANQGSEA. This CDR3 contains 15 residues. This sequence originates from a female donor with ankylosing spondylitis or in good health (not recorded which). Material: blood, either unsorted or a sorted T cell fraction (not recorded which). The chain has TRBV29-1 and TRBJ1-1; the D is unclear. Here the CDR3 reads CSVEPSGSPNTEAFF. CDR3 in DNA: TGCAGCGTTGAACCTTCGGGGAGCCCGAACACTGAAGCTTTCTTT.